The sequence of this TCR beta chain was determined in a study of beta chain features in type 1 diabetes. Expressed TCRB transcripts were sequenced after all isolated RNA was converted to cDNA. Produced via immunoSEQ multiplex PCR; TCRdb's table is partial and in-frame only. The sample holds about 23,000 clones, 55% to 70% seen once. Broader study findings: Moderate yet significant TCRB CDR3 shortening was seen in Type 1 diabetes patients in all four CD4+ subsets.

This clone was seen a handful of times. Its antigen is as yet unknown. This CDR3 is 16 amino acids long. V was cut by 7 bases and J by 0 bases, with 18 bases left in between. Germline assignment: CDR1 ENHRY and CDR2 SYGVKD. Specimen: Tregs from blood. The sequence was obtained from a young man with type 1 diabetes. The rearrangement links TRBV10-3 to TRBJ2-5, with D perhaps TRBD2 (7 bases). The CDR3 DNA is TGTGCCATCAACAGGGAGGGTGGGGCGTACCAAGAGACCCAGTACTTC. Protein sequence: CAINREGGAYQETQYF.